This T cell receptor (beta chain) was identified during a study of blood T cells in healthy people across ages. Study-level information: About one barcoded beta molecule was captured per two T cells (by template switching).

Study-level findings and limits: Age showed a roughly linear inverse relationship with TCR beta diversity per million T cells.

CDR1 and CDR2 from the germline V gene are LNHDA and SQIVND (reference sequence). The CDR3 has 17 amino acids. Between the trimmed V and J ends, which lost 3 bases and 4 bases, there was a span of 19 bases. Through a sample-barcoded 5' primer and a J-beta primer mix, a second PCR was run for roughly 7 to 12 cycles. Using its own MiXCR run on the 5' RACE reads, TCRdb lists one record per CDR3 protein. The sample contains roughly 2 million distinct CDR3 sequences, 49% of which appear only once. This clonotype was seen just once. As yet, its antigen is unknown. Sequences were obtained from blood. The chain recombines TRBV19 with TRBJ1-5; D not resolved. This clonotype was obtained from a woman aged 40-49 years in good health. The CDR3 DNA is TGTGCCAGTAGTATTGGAGGGAGACCGGTTGGGAATCAGCCCCAGCATTTT. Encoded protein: CASSIGGRPVGNQPQHF.